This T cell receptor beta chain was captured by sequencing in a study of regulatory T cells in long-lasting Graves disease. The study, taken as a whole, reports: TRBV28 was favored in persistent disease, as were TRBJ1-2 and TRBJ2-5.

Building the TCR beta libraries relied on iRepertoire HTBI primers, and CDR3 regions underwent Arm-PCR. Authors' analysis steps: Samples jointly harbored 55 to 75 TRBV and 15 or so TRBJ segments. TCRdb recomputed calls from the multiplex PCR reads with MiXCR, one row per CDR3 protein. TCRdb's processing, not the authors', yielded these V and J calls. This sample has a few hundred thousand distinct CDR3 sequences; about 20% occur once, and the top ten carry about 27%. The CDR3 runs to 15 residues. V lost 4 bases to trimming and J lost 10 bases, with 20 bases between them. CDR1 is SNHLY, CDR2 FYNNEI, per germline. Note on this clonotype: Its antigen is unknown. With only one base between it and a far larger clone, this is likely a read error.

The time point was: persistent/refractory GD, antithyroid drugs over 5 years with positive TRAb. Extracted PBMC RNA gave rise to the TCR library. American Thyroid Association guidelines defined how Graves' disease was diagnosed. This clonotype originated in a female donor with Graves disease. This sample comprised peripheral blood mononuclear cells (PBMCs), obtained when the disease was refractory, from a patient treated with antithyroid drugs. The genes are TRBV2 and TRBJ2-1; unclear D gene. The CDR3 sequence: CASSAFSYSSYEQFF. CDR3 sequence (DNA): TGTGCCAGCAGTGCATTCAGCTATAGCTCCTACGAGCAGTTCTTC.